The 20 T cell receptor beta chains presented below share a single source sample, sequenced in a study of regulatory T cells in long-lasting Graves disease. Combining iRepertoire HTBI primers with Arm-PCR of CDR3 regions, the authors built TCR beta libraries. TCRdb passed the multiplex PCR reads through MiXCR, listing each CDR3 protein once. The table lists approximately 350,000 distinct CDR3 sequences, 16% of them singletons. Time point indicated: newly diagnosed GD, antithyroid drugs for less than 3 months. Extracted PBMC RNA gave rise to the TCR library. In addition, the sample was reused for a study of T cells in Graves' hyperthyroidism and ophthalmopathy.

The sample consisted of peripheral blood mononuclear cells (PBMCs), taken at new diagnosis, from a patient treated with antithyroid drugs. The receptor source for this set is a man aged 35 to 55 with Graves disease.

This clonotype came up many times. This chain links TRBV6-1 with TRBJ2-5, with a tentative D call TRBD2 (5 bases). The V gene's germline CDR1 is MNHNS and CDR2 SASEGT. The V and J ends lost 8 bases and 8 bases respectively, with 21 bases between them. CDR3 length: 14 residues. CDR3 nucleotides: TGTGCCAGCCGAAACTTCGGCCTAGGGAGAACCCAGTACTTC. Translating it yields CASRNFGLGRTQYF.

Many counts were recorded for this clonotype. V is TRBV7-8 and J is TRBJ1-4; 10 nucleotides align to TRBD1. Germline V CDR1 and CDR2: SGHVS, FQNEAQ. The trim removed 4 bases at V and 7 bases at J, leaving 6 bases unmatched. The CDR3 covers 15 residues. The CDR3 loop reads CASSSSGQGREKLFF. The DNA of the CDR3 is TGTGCCAGCAGCTCCTCGGGACAGGGGCGTGAAAAACTGTTTTTT.

This clonotype was detected many times. The CDR3 region has the DNA TGTGCCAGCAGCGTACAGGGCTGGGAGCAGTACTTC. Protein: CASSVQGWEQYF. This chain joins TRBV2 and TRBJ2-7; D possibly corresponds to TRBD1 (6 bases). The length of the CDR3 is 12 residues. Germline V CDR1 and CDR2: SNHLY, FYNNEI. Trimming stripped 6 bases from V and 7 bases from J, with 13 bases between.

In its sample, this clonotype was seen many times. The chain combines TRBV5-1 with TRBJ1-4, with D possibly TRBD1 on 6 matching bases. V dropped 0 bases and J dropped 8 bases, with 20 bases sitting between them. The CDR3 runs to 17 residues. Germline V gene sequence: CDR1 SGHRS, CDR2 YFSETQ. CDR3 protein: CASSLGQVGTAAEKLFF. The DNA for the CDR3 is TGCGCCAGCAGCTTGGGACAGGTTGGAACCGCGGCAGAAAAACTGTTTTTT.

In its sample, this clonotype was seen many times. The CDR3 DNA reads TGCAGCGCCCGGACAGATACGCAGTATTTT. Residues: CSARTDTQYF. This chain connects TRBV20-1 to TRBJ2-3; no definite D call. The CDR3 runs 10 residues. Per the germline V gene, CDR1 is DFQATT and CDR2 is SNEGSKA (reference sequence).

The gene calls are TRBV25-1 and TRBJ2-6, with 10 bases identical to TRBD1. Trimming removed 4 bases from V and 0 bases from J; junction bases left unmatched: 0. CDR1 is MGHDK and CDR2 is SYGVNS in the germline V gene. CDR3 length: 16 residues. CDR3 residues: CASSGQGASGANVLTF. The CDR3 nucleotides read TGTGCCAGCAGTGGACAGGGGGCCTCTGGGGCCAACGTCCTGACTTTC.

In this sample, this clonotype turned up a few times. The V gene is TRBV5-8, the J gene TRBJ1-6; a possible D gene is TRBD1 (5 bases). CDR3 length equals 17 residues. CDR1 and CDR2 (germline): SGHTS, YDEGEE. Trimming shortened V by 0 bases and J by 3 bases, and 13 bases separated the two germline ends. The CDR3 loop reads CASSLAPTEFYNSPLHF. In nucleotides, the CDR3 is TGTGCCAGCAGCTTGGCCCCGACAGAGTTCTATAATTCACCCCTCCACTTT.

Many counts were recorded for this clonotype. This rearrangement joins TRBV28 to TRBJ2-3; 8 bases align to TRBD2. This CDR3 has 15 amino acids. The V and J ends lost 2 bases and 5 bases, in that order; junction bases with no gene match: 6. Per the germline V gene, CDR1 is MDHEN and CDR2 is SYDVKM. The CDR3 reads CASSLGGGFIDTQYF. The CDR3 coding sequence is TGTGCCAGCAGTTTAGGCGGGGGGTTTATAGATACGCAGTATTTT.

This clonotype was detected many times. This chain connects TRBV12-3 or TRBV12-4 to TRBJ2-7, with 7 positions matching TRBD2. This CDR3 is built from 16 residues. J lost 3 bases, V lost 5 bases, and 13 bases had no gene match. CDR3 nucleotides: TGTGCCAGCAGTGGTCAAGGGGAGGGGTTTTACTACGAGCAGTACTTC. Translation gives CASSGQGEGFYYEQYF.

This clonotype was counted many times. The V call is TRBV7-9, the J call TRBJ2-5; 9 bases line up with TRBD1. The CDR3 has 20 amino acids. J lost 4 bases, V lost 3 bases, and 21 bases had no gene match. Germline CDR1 reads SEHNR; CDR2 reads FQNEAQ (reference sequence). The CDR3 sequence: CASSFGRLGTGMAIGETQYF. The DNA for the CDR3 is TGTGCCAGCAGCTTCGGACGCCTCGGGACAGGGATGGCTATAGGAGAGACCCAGTACTTC.

This clonotype has more than one count but fewer than ten. No DNA is shown, since the ends of the CDR3 on it are uncertain; the CDR3 is the one TCRdb lists. The chain is built from TRBV5-1 and TRBJ2-7; the table gives TRBD1 as D, unverified against the DNA. The CDR3 is 15 amino acids in total, end residues counted. The germline CDR1 and CDR2 sequences are SGHRS and YFSETQ. The CDR3 region is CASSSSGQPPYEQYF.

This clonotype was observed many times. The genes are TRBV12-3 or TRBV12-4 and TRBJ1-5; D remains unclear. There are 13 residues in the CDR3. V dropped 1 base and J dropped 1 base, with 2 bases sitting between them. In DNA, the CDR3 is TGTGCCAGCAGTTTAGAGAGCAATCAGCCCCAGCATTTT. It encodes CASSLESNQPQHF.

In its sample, this clonotype was seen a few times. The V gene is TRBV9, the J gene TRBJ2-5, with D perhaps matching TRBD2 (6 bases). The CDR3 sequence is 16 residues long. The germline CDR1 and CDR2 sequences are SGDLS and YYNGEE. Trimming left V 0 bases short and J 5 bases short, with 17 bases between. The DNA of the CDR3 is TGTGCCAGCAGCGTAGATACGGGGGTTAGAGGTGAGACCCAGTACTTC. This codes for CASSVDTGVRGETQYF.

This clonotype occurred once. V usage is TRBV7-2 and J usage is TRBJ2-3, with D uncertain. V was trimmed by 3 bases and J by 5 bases, leaving 6 bases between them. The CDR3 covers 12 residues. CDR1 is SGHTA, CDR2 FQGNSA, per germline. CDR3: CASSFARDTQYF. As DNA, the CDR3 is TGTGCCAGCAGCTTCGCGAGAGATACGCAGTATTTT.

This clonotype has a count of ten or more. The gene calls are TRBV2 and TRBJ2-5; TRBD2 might be the D (6 bases). The end of the DNA aligns better with TRBJ2-1, so the J call may be wrong. The length of the CDR3 is 10 residues. Germline V gene sequence: CDR1 SNHLY, CDR2 FYNNEI. CDR3 loop: CASGGYEQFF. CDR3 nucleotides: TGTGCCAGTGGGGGGTATGAGCAGTTCTTC.

This clonotype was counted a few times. One junction end disagrees with the germline gene, perhaps due to a read error. This chain connects TRBV5-6 to TRBJ2-1, with 7 nucleotides matching TRBD2. Germline assignment: CDR1 SGHDT and CDR2 YYEEEE. The CDR3 covers 18 residues. CDR3 protein: CASSLVRDYSGAGFRSVF. The CDR3 nucleotides are TGTGCCAGCAGCCTAGTCCGGGACTATTCCGGCGCGGGTTTTAGGTCGGTCTTC.

The genes are TRBV4-1 and TRBJ2-7; no definite D call. There are 14 residues in the CDR3. Trimming cost V 1 base and J 2 bases, with 9 bases left between them. Germline V CDR1 and CDR2: MGHRA, YSYEKL. CDR3 amino acids: CASSQAPATYEQYF. The CDR3 DNA is TGCGCCAGCAGCCAAGCTCCGGCCACCTACGAGCAGTACTTC.

In this sample, this clonotype turned up many times. The chain carries TRBV5-1 and TRBJ2-1, with D possibly matching TRBD2 (5 bases). V lost 2 bases, J lost 5 bases, and 14 bases lay in between. Germline CDR1 and CDR2: SGHRS and YFSETQ. The CDR3 runs to 15 residues. Written as DNA, the CDR3 is TGCGCCAGCAGCTTCGTCGGACTCCCCCACAATGAGCAGTTCTTC. This gives the protein CASSFVGLPHNEQFF.

This clonotype showed up just a few times. J is TRBJ2-2 and V is TRBV4-3, with no clear D. The germline V and J ends were trimmed by 0 bases and 4 bases, with 9 bases remaining between them. The CDR3 loop spans 15 amino acids. Germline V gene sequence: CDR1 LGHNA, CDR2 YSLEER. CDR3 DNA sequence: TGCGCCAGCAGCCAAGACCTAAGTGTCACCGGGGAGCTGTTTTTT. Protein: CASSQDLSVTGELFF.

In this sample, this clonotype turned up many times. An end of the junction differs from the germline gene, which may be a read error. The chain recombines TRBV11-2 with TRBJ2-7; no reliable D call. The length of the CDR3 is 16 residues. CDR1 and CDR2 from the germline V gene are SGHAT and FQNNGV. In DNA form, the CDR3 reads TGTGCCGGCAGCTTATTCTCCAAGGGCAGCTCCTACGAGCAGTACTTC. This sequence encodes CAGSLFSKGSSYEQYF.